A selection of T cell receptor beta chains follows, all from one sample in a study of cytomegalovirus exposure and HLA in healthy donors. The table came from immunoSEQ multiplex PCR; TCRdb's copy has only in-frame clones and leaves some out. The sample lists roughly 150,000 clones, 85% seen once, with about 2.3% in the top ten. The sample taken for sequencing was PBMCs. The receptors here all came from a woman under 30 in good health and CMV-seronegative. The CDR3 runs from the conserved cysteine through the conserved F or W. Each record gives: J gene, clone size, V gene, D gene, CDR3 DNA, CDR3 protein. D genes are given only for firm matches. Where a row states a size, it is once, few, many or the class of an expanded clone; other rows omit it.

TRBJ2-4	few	TRBV6-5	NA	TGTGCCAGCAGCAGGATTGCCAAAAACATTCAGTACTTC	CASSRIAKNIQYF
TRBJ1-5	NA	TRBV19	TRBD1	TGTGCCAGTAGGACGACAGGGGGCGGGTGGCAGCCCCAGCATTTT	CASRTTGGGWQPQHF
TRBJ2-7	NA	TRBV4-1	NA	TGCGCCAGCAGCCAATTTGGGGCCTTGGACGAGCAGTACTTC	CASSQFGALDEQYF
TRBJ1-2	few	TRBV10-3	NA	TGTGCCATCAGCAGGGGAAACTATGGCTACACCTTC	CAISRGNYGYTF
TRBJ2-5	NA	TRBV5-1	TRBD2	TGCGCCAGCAGCAGCCTTCCCGGGACTAGCTCGTACTTC	CASSSLPGTSSYF
TRBJ1-6	NA	TRBV11-3	NA	TGTGCCACGAAAAGGGGGACCTTTAGTTCACCCCTCCACTTT	CATKRGTFSSPLHF
TRBJ1-1	NA	TRBV28	NA	TGTGCCAGCAGTTTAGCGGGAGGCACTGAAGCTTTCTTT	CASSLAGGTEAFF
TRBJ1-2	NA	TRBV5-8	TRBD1	TGTGCCAGCAGTTTTGGACAGGGAGTCTATGGCTACACCTTC	CASSFGQGVYGYTF
TRBJ2-4	once	TRBV9	TRBD2	TGTGCCAGCAGTGGACTAGCGGGGGGGTACATTCAGTACTTC	CASSGLAGGYIQYF
TRBJ1-2	NA	TRBV27	TRBD1	TGTGCCAGCACCGTTAGGGCAGGGGGCAACTATGGCTACACCTTC	CASTVRAGGNYGYTF
TRBJ2-1	NA	TRBV27	NA	TGTGCCAGCAGTTTAAGACAGTTTAGGGGCAATGAGCAGTTCTTC	CASSLRQFRGNEQFF
TRBJ2-7	NA	TRBV4-3	NA	TGCGCCAGCAGCCAAGGCCTAATGTTCGAGCAGTACTTC	CASSQGLMFEQYF
TRBJ2-3	NA	TRBV4-3	NA	TGCGCCAGCAGCCAAGATTACCAGACAGATACGCAGTATTTT	CASSQDYQTDTQYF
TRBJ1-2	NA	TRBV6-1	TRBD1	TGTGCCAGCAGTGAGTACGGGACAGTAGACGACTACACCTTC	CASSEYGTVDDYTF
TRBJ1-2	NA	TRBV29-1	NA	TGCAGCGTTGAACCGCAGGGTCAGGATGGCTACACCTTC	CSVEPQGQDGYTF
TRBJ2-7	NA	TRBV29-1	TRBD1	TGCAGCGTTGAGACGACAGGGGCTGACTACGAGCAGTACTTC	CSVETTGADYEQYF
TRBJ1-3	NA	TRBV7-2	NA	TGTGCCAGCAGCTTAGGGCAAAACTCTGGAAACACCATATATTTT	CASSLGQNSGNTIYF
TRBJ2-2	NA	TRBV6-4	TRBD1	TGTGCCAGCAACCACTCGGGACAGGTGAACACCGGGGAGCTGTTTTTT	CASNHSGQVNTGELFF
TRBJ2-1	NA	TRBV6-5	NA	TGTGCCAGCAGTTACCGTATGAGACAGGCTCAGTTCTTC	CASSYRMRQAQFF
TRBJ1-6	NA	TRBV19	NA	TGTGCCAGTAGTCCCTCTCTAATGAAGCTAAGCTCCTATAATTCACCCCTCCACTTT	CASSPSLMKLSSYNSPLHF
TRBJ1-5	NA	TRBV6-5	TRBD1	TGTGCCAGCAGTTCCTACAGGGGCCAGCCCCAGCATTTT	CASSSYRGQPQHF
TRBJ2-6	NA	TRBV28	NA	TGTGCCAGCAGTTTAGGCCATCGCCCTGGGGCCAACGTCCTGACTTTC	CASSLGHRPGANVLTF
TRBJ2-7	NA	TRBV7-8	TRBD1	TGTGCCAGCAGCCCCCGGGGAGGACAGGGGGGTTTCGACGAGCAGTACTTC	CASSPRGGQGGFDEQYF
TRBJ2-7	NA	TRBV6-1	NA	TGTGCCAGCAGTGAAAGACTGAACTACGAGCAGTACTTC	CASSERLNYEQYF
TRBJ1-5	NA	TRBV28	TRBD1	TGTGCCAGCAGTCCTCGATTTCACAAAAGGACAGGCCTCAATCAGCCCCAGCATTTT	CASSPRFHKRTGLNQPQHF
TRBJ2-5	once	TRBV9	TRBD2	TGTGCCAGCAGCGCGGGACTAGCGAAAGAGACCCAGTACTTC	CASSAGLAKETQYF
TRBJ2-1	NA	TRBV6-1	TRBD2	TGTGCCAGCAGCGGACTAGCGGGGGTTAATGAGCAGTTCTTC	CASSGLAGVNEQFF
TRBJ1-2	once	TRBV28	NA	TGTGCCAGCAGTCATAACTATGGCTACACCTTC	CASSHNYGYTF
TRBJ1-6	NA	TRBV21-1	NA	TGTGCCAGCAGCACACAGGGGAGTGGGCCGAATTCACCCCTCCACTTT	CASSTQGSGPNSPLHF
TRBJ1-1	NA	TRBV30	NA	TGTGCCTGGAGTGCTGGGAGGGGGGGGTACACTGAAGCTTTCTTT	CAWSAGRGGYTEAFF
TRBJ1-6	NA	TRBV27	TRBD1	TGTGCCAGCAGTATAGGCAGACAGGGCCAGTCACCCCTCCACTTT	CASSIGRQGQSPLHF
TRBJ2-7	NA	TRBV4-2	NA	TGTGCCAGCAGCCAAGGTACAGGATACGAGCAGTACTTC	CASSQGTGYEQYF
TRBJ2-3	NA	TRBV30	NA	TGTGCCGGGGGGACGGGGATTGGGGCAGATACGCAGTATTTT	CAGGTGIGADTQYF
TRBJ1-6	NA	TRBV5-1	NA	TGCGCCAGCGGCTTGGAAGCGACAGTAGATAATTCACCCCTCCACTTT	CASGLEATVDNSPLHF
TRBJ2-3	NA	TRBV28	TRBD1	TGTGCCAGCAGTACCCGAGACAGGGGGCCCACAGATACGCAGTATTTT	CASSTRDRGPTDTQYF
TRBJ2-7	NA	TRBV5-4	NA	TGTGCCAGCAGCTTCGGGGGAAACTACGAGCAGTACTTC	CASSFGGNYEQYF
TRBJ2-7	NA	TRBV6-1	NA	TGTGCCAGCAGTGTAGTTGGACAGGAGGGGCAGTACTTC	CASSVVGQEGQYF
TRBJ2-6	few	TRBV4-3	NA	TGCGCCAGCAGCCAAGCTAGGGGGGGTTCTGGGGCCAACGTCCTGACTTTC	CASSQARGGSGANVLTF
TRBJ2-1	NA	TRBV4-3	NA	TGCGCCAGCAGCCGGGACTTGGAGTTCTTC	CASSRDLEFF
TRBJ2-3	NA	TRBV29-1	NA	TGCAGCGTCCGTAGACTAGTTCTAGATACGCAGTATTTT	CSVRRLVLDTQYF
TRBJ2-5	NA	TRBV2	TRBD2	TGTGCCAGCAGCCGAGCCGGGTTTGGACTAGCGGGTGGGGAGACCCAGTACTTC	CASSRAGFGLAGGETQYF
TRBJ2-3	NA	TRBV7-8	NA	TGTGCCAGCAGCTTATTAGGACAGAAAGGCCCTATCACAGATACGCAGTATTTT	CASSLLGQKGPITDTQYF
TRBJ2-1	NA	TRBV2	TRBD1	TGTGCCAGCCGCCCCGGGACAGCTTATCTCAATGAGCAGTTCTTC	CASRPGTAYLNEQFF
TRBJ2-1	NA	TRBV28	NA	TGTGCCAGTGATACCGGGGGCTCCTACAATGAGCAGTTCTTC	CASDTGGSYNEQFF
TRBJ1-3	NA	TRBV28	TRBD1	TGTGCCAGCAGTCCACCGGGACAGGGAAACACCATATATTTT	CASSPPGQGNTIYF
TRBJ1-1	NA	TRBV27	NA	TGTGCCAGCAGGACTCGTACGGGGGGCACTGAAGCTTTCTTT	CASRTRTGGTEAFF